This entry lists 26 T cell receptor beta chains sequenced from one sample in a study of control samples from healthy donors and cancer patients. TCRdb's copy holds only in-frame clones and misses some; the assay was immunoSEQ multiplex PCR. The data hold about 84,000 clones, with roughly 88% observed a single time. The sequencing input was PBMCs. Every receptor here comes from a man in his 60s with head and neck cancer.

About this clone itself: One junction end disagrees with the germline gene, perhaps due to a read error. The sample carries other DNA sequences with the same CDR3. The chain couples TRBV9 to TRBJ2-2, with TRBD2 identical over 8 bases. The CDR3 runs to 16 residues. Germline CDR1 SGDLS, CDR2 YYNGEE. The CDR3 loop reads CARSVGGGGHTGELFF. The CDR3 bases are TGTGCCCGCAGCGTCGGGGGCGGGGGGCACACCGGGGAGCTGTTTTTT.

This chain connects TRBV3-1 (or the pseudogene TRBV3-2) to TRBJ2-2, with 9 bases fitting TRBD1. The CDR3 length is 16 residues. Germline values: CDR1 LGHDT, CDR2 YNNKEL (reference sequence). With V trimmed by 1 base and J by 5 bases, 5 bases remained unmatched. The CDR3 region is CASSQVGTGRTGELFF. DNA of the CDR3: TGTGCCAGCAGCCAAGTGGGGACAGGGCGGACCGGGGAGCTGTTTTTT.

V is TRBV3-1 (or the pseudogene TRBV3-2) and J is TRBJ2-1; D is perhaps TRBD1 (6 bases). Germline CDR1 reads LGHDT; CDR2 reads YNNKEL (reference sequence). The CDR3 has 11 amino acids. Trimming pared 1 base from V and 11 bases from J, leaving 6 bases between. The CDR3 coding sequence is TGTGCCAGCAGCCAAGGGGGGCAGCAGTTCTTC. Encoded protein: CASSQGGQQFF.

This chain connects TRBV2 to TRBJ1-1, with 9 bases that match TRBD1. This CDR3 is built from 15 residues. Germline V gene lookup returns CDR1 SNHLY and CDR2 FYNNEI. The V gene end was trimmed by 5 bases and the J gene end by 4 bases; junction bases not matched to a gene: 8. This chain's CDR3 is CASSTGTGTVTEAFF. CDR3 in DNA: TGTGCCAGCAGTACCGGGACAGGGACTGTCACTGAAGCTTTCTTT.

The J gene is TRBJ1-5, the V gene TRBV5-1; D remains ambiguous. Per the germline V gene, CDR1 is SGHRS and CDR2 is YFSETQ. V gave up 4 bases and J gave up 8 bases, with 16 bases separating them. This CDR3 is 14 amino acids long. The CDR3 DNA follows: TGCGCCAGCAGCGCCGGTTACGAGGGTGAGCCCCAGCATTTT. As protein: CASSAGYEGEPQHF.

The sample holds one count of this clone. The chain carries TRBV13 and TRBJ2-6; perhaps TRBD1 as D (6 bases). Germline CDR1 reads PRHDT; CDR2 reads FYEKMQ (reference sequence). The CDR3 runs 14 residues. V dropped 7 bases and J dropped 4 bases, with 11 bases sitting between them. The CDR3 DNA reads TGTGCCAGCAACAGGGCGGAAGGGGCCAACGTCCTGACTTTC. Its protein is CASNRAEGANVLTF.

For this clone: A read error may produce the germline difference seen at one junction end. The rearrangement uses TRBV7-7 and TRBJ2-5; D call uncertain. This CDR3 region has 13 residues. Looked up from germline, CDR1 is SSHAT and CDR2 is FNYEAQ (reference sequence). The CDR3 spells CASSLESQETQYF. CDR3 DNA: TGTGCTAGCAGCTTAGAATCACAAGAGACCCAGTACTTC.

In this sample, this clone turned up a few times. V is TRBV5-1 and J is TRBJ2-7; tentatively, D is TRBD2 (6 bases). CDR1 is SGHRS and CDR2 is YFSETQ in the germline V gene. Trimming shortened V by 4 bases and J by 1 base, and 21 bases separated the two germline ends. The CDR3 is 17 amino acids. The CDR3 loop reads CASSPSSVGATSYEQYF. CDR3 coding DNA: TGCGCCAGCAGCCCCTCTAGCGTCGGGGCTACTTCCTACGAGCAGTACTTC. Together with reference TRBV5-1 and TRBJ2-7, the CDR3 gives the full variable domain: KAGVTQTPRYLIKTRGQQVTLSCSPISGHRSVSWYQQTPGQGLQFLFEYFSETQRNKGNFPGRFSGRQFSNSRSEMNVSTLELGDSALYLCASSPSSVGATSYEQYFGPGTRLTVT.

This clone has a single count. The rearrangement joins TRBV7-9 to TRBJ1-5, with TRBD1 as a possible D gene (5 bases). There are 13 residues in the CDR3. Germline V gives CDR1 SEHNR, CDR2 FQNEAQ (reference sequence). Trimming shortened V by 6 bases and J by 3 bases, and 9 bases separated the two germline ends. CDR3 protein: CASSLGPNQPQHF. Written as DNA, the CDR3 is TGTGCCAGCAGTCTGGGACCCAATCAGCCCCAGCATTTT.

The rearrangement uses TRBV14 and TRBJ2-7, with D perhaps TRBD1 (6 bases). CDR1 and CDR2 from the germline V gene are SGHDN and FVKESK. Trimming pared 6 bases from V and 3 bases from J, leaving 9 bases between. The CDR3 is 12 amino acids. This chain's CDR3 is CASSLQGYEQYF. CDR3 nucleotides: TGTGCCAGCAGTCTACAGGGCTACGAGCAGTACTTC. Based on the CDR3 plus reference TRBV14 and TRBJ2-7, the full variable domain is EAGVTQFPSHSVIEKGQTVTLRCDPISGHDNLYWYRRVMGKEIKFLLHFVKESKQDESGMPNNRFLAERTGGTYSTLKVQPAELEDSGVYFCASSLQGYEQYFGPGTRLTVT.

The CDR3 loop reads CASSYGGRSYEQYF. The CDR3 DNA follows: TGTGCCAGCAGTTATGGGGGCAGATCCTACGAGCAGTACTTC. The V gene is TRBV6-6, the J gene TRBJ2-7, with D possibly TRBD1 on 6 matching bases. Germline CDR1 reads MNHNY; CDR2 reads SVGAGI (reference sequence). This CDR3 has 14 amino acids. V lost 3 bases and J 1 base, leaving 10 bases between the germline ends.

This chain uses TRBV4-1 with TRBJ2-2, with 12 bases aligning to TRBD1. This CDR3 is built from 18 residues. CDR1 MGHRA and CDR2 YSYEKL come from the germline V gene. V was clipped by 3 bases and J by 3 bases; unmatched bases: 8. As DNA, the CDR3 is TGCGCCAGCAGCCACGCCGGGACAGGGGGCCATTACACCGGGGAGCTGTTTTTT. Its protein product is CASSHAGTGGHYTGELFF.

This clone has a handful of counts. The DNA for the CDR3 is TGTGCCAGCGGCACGAACCAAGAGACCCAGTACTTC. It specifies CASGTNQETQYF. This sequence joins TRBV7-2 and TRBJ2-5, with D hard to call. The ends were cut back, 8 bases at V and 0 bases at J, with 7 bases in the middle. Germline loops: CDR1 SGHTA, CDR2 FQGNSA. The CDR3 has 12 amino acids.

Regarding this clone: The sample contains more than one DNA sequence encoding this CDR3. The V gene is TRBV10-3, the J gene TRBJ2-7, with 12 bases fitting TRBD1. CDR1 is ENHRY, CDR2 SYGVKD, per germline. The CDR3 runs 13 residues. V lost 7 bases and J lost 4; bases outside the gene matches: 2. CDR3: CAIKGQGAYEQYF. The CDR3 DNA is TGTGCCATCAAGGGACAGGGGGCATACGAGCAGTACTTC.

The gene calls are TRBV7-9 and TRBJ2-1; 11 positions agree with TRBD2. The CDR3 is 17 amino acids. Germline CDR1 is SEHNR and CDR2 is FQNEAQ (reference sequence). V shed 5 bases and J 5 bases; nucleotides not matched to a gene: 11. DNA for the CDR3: TGTGCCAGCAGCGAAAAACCTAGCGGGAGGAATCACAATGAGCAGTTCTTC. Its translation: CASSEKPSGRNHNEQFF.

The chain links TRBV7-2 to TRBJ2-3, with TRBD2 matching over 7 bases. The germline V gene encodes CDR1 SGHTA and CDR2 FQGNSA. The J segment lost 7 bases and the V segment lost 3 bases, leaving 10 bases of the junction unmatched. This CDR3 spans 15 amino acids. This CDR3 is CASSFVLSGMNTQYF. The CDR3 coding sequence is TGTGCCAGCAGCTTCGTTCTCAGCGGGATGAATACGCAGTATTTT.

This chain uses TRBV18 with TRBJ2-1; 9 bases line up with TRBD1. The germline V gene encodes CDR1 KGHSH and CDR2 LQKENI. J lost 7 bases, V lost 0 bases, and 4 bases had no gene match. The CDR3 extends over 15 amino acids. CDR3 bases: TGTGCCAGCTCACCACCGGGGACAGGGCCAAATGAGCAGTTCTTC. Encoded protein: CASSPPGTGPNEQFF.

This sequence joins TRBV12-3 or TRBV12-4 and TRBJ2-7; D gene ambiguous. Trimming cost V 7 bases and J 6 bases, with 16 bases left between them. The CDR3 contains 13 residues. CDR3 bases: TGTGCCAGCACGACCACGGCTGGCAGCGAGCAGTACTTC. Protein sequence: CASTTTAGSEQYF.

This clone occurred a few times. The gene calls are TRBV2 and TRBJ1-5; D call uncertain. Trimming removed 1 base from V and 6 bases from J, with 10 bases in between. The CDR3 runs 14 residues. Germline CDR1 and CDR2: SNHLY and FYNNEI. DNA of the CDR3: TGTGCCAGCAGTGAAGAGTCAGGTGGTCAGCCCCAGCATTTT. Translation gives CASSEESGGQPQHF.

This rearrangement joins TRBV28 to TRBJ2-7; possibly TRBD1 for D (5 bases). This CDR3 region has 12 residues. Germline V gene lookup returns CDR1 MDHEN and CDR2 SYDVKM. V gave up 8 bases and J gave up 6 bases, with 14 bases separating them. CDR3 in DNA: TGTGCCAGCGACGCCAGGGTCGGCGAGCAGTACTTC. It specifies CASDARVGEQYF.

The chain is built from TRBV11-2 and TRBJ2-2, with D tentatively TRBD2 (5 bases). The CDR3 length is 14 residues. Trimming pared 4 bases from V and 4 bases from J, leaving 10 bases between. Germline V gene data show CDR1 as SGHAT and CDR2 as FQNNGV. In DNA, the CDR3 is TGTGCCAGCAGCTACCGGGAAATCACCGGGGAGCTGTTTTTT. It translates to CASSYREITGELFF.

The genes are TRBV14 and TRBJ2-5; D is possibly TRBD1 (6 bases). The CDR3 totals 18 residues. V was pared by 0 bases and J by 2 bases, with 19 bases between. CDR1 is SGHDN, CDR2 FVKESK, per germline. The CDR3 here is CASSQDGPGQGSQETQYF. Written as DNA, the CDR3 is TGTGCCAGCAGCCAAGATGGCCCGGGACAAGGTAGTCAAGAGACCCAGTACTTC.

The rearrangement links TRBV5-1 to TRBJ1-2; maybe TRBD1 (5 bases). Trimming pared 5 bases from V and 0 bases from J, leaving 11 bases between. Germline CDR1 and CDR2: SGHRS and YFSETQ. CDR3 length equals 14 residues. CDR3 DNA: TGCGCCAGCAGAGACAGCGAAGCTAACTATGGCTACACCTTC. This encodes CASRDSEANYGYTF.

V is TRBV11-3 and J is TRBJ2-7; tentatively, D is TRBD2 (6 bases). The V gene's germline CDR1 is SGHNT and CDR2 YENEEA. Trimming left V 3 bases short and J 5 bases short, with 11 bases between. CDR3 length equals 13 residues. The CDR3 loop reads CASSFSGGNEQYF. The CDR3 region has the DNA TGTGCCAGCAGCTTCAGCGGCGGGAACGAGCAGTACTTC.

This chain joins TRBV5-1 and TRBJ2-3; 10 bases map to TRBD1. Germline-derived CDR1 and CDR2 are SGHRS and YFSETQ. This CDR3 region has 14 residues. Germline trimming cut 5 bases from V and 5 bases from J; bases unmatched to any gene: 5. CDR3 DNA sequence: TGCGCCAGCAGAGGACAGGGGGTGGGAGATACGCAGTATTTT. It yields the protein CASRGQGVGDTQYF.

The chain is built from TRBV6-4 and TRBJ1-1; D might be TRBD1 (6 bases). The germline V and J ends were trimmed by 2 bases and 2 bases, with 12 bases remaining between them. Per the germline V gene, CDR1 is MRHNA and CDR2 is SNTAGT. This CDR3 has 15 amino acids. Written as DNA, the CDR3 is TGTGCCAGCAGTGACACTACGACAGGTAACACTGAAGCTTTCTTT. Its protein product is CASSDTTTGNTEAFF.